This record covers a single TCR beta chain. Using immunoSEQ multiplex PCR, the repertoire was profiled, and TCRdb retains in-frame clones only, with some absent. The repertoire consists of some 2,000,000 clones, with about 94% occurring once and the leading ten covering roughly 0.13%. The data originate from a study of shared clonotypes between healthy human individuals. The sample comprised naive CD4+ T cells sorted from blood. The subset is: CD45RA+ positively selected. The origin of this receptor is a young man in good health.

CDR3 DNA sequence: TGTGCCAGCAGCTTAGGTTGGAACCAAGAGACCCAGTACTTC. Protein sequence: CASSLGWNQETQYF. This sequence joins TRBV11-2 and TRBJ2-5; D is ambiguous. Trimming pared 1 base from V and 0 bases from J, leaving 6 bases between. The CDR3 is made up of 14 amino acids. CDR1 and CDR2 (germline): SGHAT, FQNNGV.